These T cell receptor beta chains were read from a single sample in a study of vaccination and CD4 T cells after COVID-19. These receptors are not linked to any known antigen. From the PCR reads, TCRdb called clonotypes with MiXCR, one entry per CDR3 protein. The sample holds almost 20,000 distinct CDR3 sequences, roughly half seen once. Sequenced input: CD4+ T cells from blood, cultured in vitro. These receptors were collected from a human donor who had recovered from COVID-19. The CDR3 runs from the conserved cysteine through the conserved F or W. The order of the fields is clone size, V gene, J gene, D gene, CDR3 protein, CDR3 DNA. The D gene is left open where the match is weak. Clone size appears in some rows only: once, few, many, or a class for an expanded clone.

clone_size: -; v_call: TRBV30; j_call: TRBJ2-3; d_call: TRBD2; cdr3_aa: CASHGTSGSADTQYF; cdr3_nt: TGTGCCTCTCACGGGACTAGCGGGAGTGCAGATACGCAGTATTTT
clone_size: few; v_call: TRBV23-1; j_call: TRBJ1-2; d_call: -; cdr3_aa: CASSQSEWKLTYGYTF; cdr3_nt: TGCGCCAGCAGTCAATCCGAGTGGAAGTTAACGTATGGCTACACCTTC
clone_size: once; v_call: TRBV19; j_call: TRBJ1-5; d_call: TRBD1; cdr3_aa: CASSWDRGFSSNQPQHF; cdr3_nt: TGTGCCAGTAGTTGGGACAGGGGTTTCTCTAGCAATCAGCCCCAGCATTTT
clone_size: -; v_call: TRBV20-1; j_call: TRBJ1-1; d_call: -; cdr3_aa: CSARDGAGQAWNTEAFF; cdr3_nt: TGCAGTGCTAGAGATGGGGCAGGGCAGGCCTGGAACACTGAAGCTTTCTTT
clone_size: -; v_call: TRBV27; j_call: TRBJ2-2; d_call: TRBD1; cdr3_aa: CASRQGVYTGELFF; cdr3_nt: TGTGCCAGCAGACAGGGGGTATACACCGGGGAGCTGTTTTTT
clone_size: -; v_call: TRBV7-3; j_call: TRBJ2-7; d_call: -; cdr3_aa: CASSLVRGEQYF; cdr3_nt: TGTGCCAGCAGCTTAGTCAGGGGCGAGCAGTACTTC
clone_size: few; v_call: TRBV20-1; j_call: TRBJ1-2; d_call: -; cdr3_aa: CSAIPRYGYTF; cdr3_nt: TGCAGTGCCATCCCTAGGTATGGCTACACCTTC
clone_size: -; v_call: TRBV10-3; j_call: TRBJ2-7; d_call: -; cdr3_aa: CAISESSSRGETSLLRVQYF; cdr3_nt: TGTGCCATCAGTGAGTCGAGTTCCAGGGGCGAGACTAGCCTTCTACGAGTGCAGTACTTC
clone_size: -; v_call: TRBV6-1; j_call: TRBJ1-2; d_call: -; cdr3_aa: CASSGVRIGLYGYTF; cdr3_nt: TGTGCCAGCAGTGGAGTTCGTATAGGGCTATATGGCTACACCTTC
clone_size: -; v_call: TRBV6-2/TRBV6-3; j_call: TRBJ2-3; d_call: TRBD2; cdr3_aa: CASRRFTSGRARGDTQYF; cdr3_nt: TGTGCCAGCCGGAGATTCACTAGCGGGAGGGCCAGGGGAGATACGCAGTATTTT
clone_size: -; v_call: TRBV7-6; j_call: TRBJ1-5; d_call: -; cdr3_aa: CASSLGGSHQPQHF; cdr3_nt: TGTGCCAGCAGCTTAGGGGGCTCTCATCAGCCCCAGCATTTT
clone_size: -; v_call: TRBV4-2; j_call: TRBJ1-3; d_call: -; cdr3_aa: CASSQEPGNTIYF; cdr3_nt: TGTGCCAGCAGCCAAGAACCTGGAAACACCATATATTTT
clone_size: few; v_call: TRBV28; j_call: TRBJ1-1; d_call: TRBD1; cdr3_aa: CASSEDRDTEAFF; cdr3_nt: TGTGCCAGCAGTGAGGACAGGGACACTGAAGCTTTCTTT
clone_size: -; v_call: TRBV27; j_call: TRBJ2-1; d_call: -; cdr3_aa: CASSRSWSSYNEQFF; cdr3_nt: TGTGCCAGCAGTCGGTCGTGGAGCTCCTACAATGAGCAGTTCTTC
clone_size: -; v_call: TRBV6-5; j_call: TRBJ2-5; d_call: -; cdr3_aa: CASSYSRLETQYF; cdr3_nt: TGTGCCAGCAGTTACTCGAGATTGGAGACCCAGTACTTC
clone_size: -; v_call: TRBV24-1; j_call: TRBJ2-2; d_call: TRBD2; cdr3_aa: CATGPSGSNTGELFF; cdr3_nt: TGTGCCACCGGGCCTAGCGGGTCGAACACCGGGGAGCTGTTTTTT